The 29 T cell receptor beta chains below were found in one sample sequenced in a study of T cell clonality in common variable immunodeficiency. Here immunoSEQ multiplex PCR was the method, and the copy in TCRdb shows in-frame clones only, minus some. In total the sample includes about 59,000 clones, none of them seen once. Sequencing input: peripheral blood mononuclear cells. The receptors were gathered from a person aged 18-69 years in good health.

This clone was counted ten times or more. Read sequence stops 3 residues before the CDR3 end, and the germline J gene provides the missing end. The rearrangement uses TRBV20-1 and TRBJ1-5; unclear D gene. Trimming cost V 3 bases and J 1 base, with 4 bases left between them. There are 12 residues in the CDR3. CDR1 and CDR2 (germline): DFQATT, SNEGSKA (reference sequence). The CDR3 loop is CSARSSNQPQHF. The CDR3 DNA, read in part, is TGCAGTGCTAGGAGCAGCAATCAGCCC.

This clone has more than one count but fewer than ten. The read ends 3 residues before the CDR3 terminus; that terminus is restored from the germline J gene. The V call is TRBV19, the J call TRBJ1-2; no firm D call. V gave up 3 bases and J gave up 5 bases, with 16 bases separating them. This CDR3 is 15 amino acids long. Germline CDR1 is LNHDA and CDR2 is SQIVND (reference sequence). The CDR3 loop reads CASSIDLPNKYGYTF. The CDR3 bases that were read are TGTGCCAGTAGTATCGATCTCCCCAACAAGTATGGC.

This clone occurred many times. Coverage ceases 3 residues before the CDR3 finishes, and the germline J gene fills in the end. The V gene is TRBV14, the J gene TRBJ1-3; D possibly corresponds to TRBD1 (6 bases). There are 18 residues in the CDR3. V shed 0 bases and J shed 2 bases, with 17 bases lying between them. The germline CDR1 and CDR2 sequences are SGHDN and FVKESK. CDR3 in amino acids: CASSQEGLRPGAGNTIYF. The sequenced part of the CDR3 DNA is TGTGCCAGCAGCCAAGAAGGTCTTCGCCCAGGGGCTGGAAACACC.

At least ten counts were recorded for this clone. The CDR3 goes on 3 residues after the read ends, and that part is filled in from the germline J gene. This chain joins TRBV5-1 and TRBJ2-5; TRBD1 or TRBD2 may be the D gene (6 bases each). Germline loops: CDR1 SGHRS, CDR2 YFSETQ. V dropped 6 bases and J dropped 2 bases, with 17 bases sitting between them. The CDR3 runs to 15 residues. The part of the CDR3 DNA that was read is TGCGCCAGCAAGGCGGGACAAAGTTTTCAAGAGACC. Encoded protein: CASKAGQSFQET. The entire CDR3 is CASKAGQSFQETQYF. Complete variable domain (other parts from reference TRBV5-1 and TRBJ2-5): KAGVTQTPRYLIKTRGQQVTLSCSPISGHRSVSWYQQTPGQGLQFLFEYFSETQRNKGNFPGRFSGRQFSNSRSEMNVSTLELGDSALYLCASKAGQSFQETQYFGPGTRLLVL.

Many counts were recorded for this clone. The CDR3 DNA, read in part, is TGTGCCACCATCGCGAGGCGGGAGTTCTACGAG. The encoded protein is CATIARREFYE. The whole CDR3 sequence is CATIARREFYEQYF. The chain carries TRBV19 and TRBJ2-7; 7 nucleotides line up with TRBD2. The read terminates 3 residues ahead of where the CDR3 ends, so the germline J gene completes it. V gave up 10 bases and J gave up 3 bases; unmatched junction bases: 12. Germline values: CDR1 LNHDA, CDR2 SQIVND (reference sequence). CDR3 length: 14 amino acids.

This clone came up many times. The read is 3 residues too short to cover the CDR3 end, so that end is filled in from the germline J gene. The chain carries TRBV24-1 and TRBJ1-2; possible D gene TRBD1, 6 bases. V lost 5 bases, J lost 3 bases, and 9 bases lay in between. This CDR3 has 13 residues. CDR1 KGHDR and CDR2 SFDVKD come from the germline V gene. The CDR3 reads CATSGQGYYGYTF. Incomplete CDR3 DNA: TGTGCCACCAGTGGGCAGGGGTACTATGGC.

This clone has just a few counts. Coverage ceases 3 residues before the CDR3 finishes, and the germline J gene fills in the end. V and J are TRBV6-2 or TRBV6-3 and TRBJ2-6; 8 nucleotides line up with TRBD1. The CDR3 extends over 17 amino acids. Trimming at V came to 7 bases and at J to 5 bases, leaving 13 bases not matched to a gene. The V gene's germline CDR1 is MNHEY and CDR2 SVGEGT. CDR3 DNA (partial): TGTGCCAGCACGGACCACGGACAGGGAAAAAGGGCCAACGTC. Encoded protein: CASTDHGQGKRANV. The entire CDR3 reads CASTDHGQGKRANVLTF.

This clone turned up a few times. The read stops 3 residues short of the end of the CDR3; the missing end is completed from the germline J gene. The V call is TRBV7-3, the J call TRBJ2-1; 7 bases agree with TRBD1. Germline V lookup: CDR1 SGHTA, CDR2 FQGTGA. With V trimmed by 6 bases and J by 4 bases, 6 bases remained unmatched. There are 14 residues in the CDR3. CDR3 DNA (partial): TGTGCCAGCAGTCCGGGACAGCCATACAATGAG. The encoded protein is CASSPGQPYNE. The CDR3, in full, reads CASSPGQPYNEQFF.

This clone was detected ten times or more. The CDR3: CASSPAGTGLTEAFF. The sequenced CDR3 bases are TGTGCCAGTAGTCCTGCCGGGACAGGGTTAACTGAA. This chain uses TRBV19 with TRBJ1-1, with 9 bases fitting TRBD1. The missing CDR3 end, 3 residues past where the read stops, is filled in from the germline J gene. The CDR3 loop spans 15 amino acids. The V and J ends lost 5 bases and 5 bases, in that order; junction bases with no gene match: 9. Per germline, CDR1 LNHDA and CDR2 SQIVND (reference sequence).

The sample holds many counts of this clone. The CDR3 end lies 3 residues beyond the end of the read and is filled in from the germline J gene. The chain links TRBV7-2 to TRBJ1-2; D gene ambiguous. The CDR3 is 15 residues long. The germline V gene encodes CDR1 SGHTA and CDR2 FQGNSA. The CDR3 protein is CASSLATIPSRGYTF. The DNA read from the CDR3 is TGTGCCAGCAGCTTAGCGACGATCCCATCGCGGGGC.

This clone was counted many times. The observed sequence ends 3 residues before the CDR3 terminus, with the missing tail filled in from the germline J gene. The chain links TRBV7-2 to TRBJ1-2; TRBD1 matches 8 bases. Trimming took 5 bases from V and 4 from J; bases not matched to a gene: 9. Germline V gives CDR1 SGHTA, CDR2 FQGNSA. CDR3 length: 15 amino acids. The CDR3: CASSPHGQGIYGYTF. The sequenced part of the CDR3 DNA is TGTGCCAGCAGCCCCCACGGACAGGGAATCTATGGC.

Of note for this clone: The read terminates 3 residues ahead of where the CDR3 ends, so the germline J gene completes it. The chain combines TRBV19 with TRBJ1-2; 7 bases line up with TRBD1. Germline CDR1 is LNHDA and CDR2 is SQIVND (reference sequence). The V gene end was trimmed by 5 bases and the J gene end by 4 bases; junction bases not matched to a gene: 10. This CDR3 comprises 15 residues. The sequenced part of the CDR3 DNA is TGTGCCAGTAGTCCGACAGGGAAGGGAGGCTATGGC. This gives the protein CASSPTGKGGYG. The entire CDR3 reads CASSPTGKGGYGYTF.

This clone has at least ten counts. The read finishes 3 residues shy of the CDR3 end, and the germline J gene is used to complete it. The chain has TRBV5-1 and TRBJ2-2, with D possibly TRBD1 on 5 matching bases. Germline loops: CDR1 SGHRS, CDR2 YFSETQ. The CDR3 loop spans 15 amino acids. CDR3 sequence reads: CASSLGRTTNEKLFF. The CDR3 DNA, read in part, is TGCGCCAGCAGCTTGGGACGGACAACTAATGAAAAG.

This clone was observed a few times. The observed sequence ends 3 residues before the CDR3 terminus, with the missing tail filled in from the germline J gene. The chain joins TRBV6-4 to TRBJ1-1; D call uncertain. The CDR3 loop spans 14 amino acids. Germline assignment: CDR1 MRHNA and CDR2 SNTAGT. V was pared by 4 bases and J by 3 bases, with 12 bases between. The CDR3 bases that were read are TGTGCCAGCAGTGTATCCGGGGAGGACACTGAA. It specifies CASSVSGEDTE. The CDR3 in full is CASSVSGEDTEAFF.

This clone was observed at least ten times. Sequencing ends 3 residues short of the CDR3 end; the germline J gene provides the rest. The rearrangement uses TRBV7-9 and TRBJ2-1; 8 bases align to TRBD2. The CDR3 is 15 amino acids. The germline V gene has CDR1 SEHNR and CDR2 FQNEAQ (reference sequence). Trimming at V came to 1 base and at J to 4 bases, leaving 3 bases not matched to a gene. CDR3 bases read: TGTGCCAGCAGCTTAGGGCTAGCGGGTTACAATGAG. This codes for CASSLGLAGYNE. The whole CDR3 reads CASSLGLAGYNEQFF.

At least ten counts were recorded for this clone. The CDR3 bases that were read are TGTGCCAGCAGCCAAGATGGGGGGAACTATGGC. Translating it yields CASSQDGGNYG. The full-length CDR3 reads as CASSQDGGNYGYTF. The chain carries TRBV14 and TRBJ1-2, with a weak D call TRBD1 (5 bases). Sequencing ends 3 residues short of the CDR3 end; the germline J gene provides the rest. The CDR3 loop spans 14 amino acids. The germline V gene has CDR1 SGHDN and CDR2 FVKESK. V was pared by 0 bases and J by 2 bases, with 7 bases between. Based on the CDR3 plus reference TRBV14 and TRBJ1-2, the full variable domain is EAGVTQFPSHSVIEKGQTVTLRCDPISGHDNLYWYRRVMGKEIKFLLHFVKESKQDESGMPNNRFLAERTGGTYSTLKVQPAELEDSGVYFCASSQDGGNYGYTFGSGTRLTVV.

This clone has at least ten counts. The CDR3 sequence: CASKQGLVVDTEAFF. CDR3 DNA, as far as it was read: TGTGCCAGCAAACAGGGGTTAGTTGTTGACACTGAA. This chain links TRBV5-4 with TRBJ1-1; 7 nucleotides agree with TRBD1. The CDR3 is cut off 3 residues early in the read; its end comes from the germline J gene. With 6 bases clipped from V and 3 bases from J, the junction kept 11 bases outside the gene matches. This CDR3 contains 15 residues. Germline loops: CDR1 SGHNT, CDR2 YYREEE (reference sequence).

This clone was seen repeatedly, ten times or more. The CDR3 here is CASSLGLQETQYF. CDR3 bases read: TGTGCCAGCAGCTTGGGCCTCCAAGAGACC. The chain has TRBV11-2 and TRBJ2-5; no clear D gene. The CDR3 end lies 3 residues beyond the end of the read and is filled in from the germline J gene. V lost 3 bases, J lost 1 base, and 6 bases lay in between. This CDR3 contains 13 residues. Germline lookup yields CDR1 SGHAT and CDR2 FQNNGV.

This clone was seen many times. CDR3 DNA (partial): TGTGCCAGCAGTGCCAACAGGGTGCACTATGGC. It is translated as CASSANRVHYG. The complete CDR3 sequence is CASSANRVHYGYTF. The chain couples TRBV2 to TRBJ1-2; TRBD1 might be the D (6 bases). Sequencing ends 3 residues short of the CDR3 end; the germline J gene provides the rest. The CDR3 contains 14 residues. Trimming stripped 4 bases from V and 3 bases from J, with 12 bases between. Germline V lookup: CDR1 SNHLY, CDR2 FYNNEI.

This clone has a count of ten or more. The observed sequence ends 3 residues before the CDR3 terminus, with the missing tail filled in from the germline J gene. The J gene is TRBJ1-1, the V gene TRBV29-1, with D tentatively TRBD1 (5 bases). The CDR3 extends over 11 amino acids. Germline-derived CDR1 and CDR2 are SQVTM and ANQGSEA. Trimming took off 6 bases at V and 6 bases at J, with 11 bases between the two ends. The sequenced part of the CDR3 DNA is TGCAGCGTCTCAGGGTACGCTGAA. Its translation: CSVSGYAE. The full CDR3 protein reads CSVSGYAEAFF.

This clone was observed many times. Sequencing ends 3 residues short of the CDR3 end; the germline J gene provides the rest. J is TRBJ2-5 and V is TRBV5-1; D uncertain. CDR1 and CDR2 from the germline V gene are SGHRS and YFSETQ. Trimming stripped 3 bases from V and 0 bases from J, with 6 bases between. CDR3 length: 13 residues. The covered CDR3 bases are TGCGCCAGCAGCTCCGCGTACCAAGAGACC. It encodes CASSSAYQET. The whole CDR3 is CASSSAYQETQYF.

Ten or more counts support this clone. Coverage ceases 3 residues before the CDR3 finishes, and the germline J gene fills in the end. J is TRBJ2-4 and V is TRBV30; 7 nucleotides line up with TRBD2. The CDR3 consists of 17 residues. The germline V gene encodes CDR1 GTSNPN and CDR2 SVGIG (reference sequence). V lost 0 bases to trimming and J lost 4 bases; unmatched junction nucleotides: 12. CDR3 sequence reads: CAWSVNYWLAEKNIQYF. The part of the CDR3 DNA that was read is TGTGCCTGGAGTGTAAATTACTGGCTAGCGGAGAAAAACATT. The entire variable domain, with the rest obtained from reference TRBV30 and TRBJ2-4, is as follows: SQTIHQWPATLVQPVGSPLSLECTVEGTSNPNLYWYRQAAGRGLQLLFYSVGIGQISSEVPQNLSASRPQDRQFILSSKKLLLSDSGFYLCAWSVNYWLAEKNIQYFGAGTRLSVL.

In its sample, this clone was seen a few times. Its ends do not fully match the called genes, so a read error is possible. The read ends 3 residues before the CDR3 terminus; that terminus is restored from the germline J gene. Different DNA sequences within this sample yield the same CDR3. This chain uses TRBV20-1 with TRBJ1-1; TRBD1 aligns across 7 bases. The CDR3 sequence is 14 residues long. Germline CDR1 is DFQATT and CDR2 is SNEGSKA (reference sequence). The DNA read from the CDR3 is TGCAGTGCTAGAAGGGACAGATCGAACACTGAG. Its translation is CSARRDRSNTE. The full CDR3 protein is CSARRDRSNTEAFF.

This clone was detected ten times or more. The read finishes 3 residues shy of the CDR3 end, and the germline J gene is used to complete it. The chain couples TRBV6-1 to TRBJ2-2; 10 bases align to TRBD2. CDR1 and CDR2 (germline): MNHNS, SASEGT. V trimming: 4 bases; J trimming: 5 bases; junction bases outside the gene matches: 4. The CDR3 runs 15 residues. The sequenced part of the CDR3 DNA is TGTGCCAGCAGTGTTCTAGCGGGGGAAACCGGGGAG. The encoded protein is CASSVLAGETGE. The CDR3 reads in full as CASSVLAGETGELFF.

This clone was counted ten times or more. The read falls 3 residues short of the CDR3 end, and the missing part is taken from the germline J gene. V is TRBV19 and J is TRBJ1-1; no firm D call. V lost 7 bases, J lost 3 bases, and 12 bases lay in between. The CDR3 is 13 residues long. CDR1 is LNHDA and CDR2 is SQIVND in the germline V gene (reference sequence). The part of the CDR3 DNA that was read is TGTGCCAGTAACAAGGGCTATTACACTGAA. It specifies CASNKGYYTE. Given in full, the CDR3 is CASNKGYYTEAFF.

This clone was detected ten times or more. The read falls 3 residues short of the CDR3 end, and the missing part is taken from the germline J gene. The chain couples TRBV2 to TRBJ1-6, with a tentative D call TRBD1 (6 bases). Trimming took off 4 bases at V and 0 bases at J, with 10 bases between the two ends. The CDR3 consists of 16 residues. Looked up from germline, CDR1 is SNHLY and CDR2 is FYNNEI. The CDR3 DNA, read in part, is TGTGCCAGCAGTGGGACAGCTAGCTCCTATAATTCACCC. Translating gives CASSGTASSYNSP. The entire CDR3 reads CASSGTASSYNSPLHF.

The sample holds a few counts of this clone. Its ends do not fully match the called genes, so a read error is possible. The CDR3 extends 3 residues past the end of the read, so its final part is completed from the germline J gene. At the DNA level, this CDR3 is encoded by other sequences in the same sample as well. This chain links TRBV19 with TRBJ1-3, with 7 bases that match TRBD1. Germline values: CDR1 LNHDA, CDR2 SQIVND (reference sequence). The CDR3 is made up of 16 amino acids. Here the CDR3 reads CASSIPQGRGGNTIYF. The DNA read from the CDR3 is TGTGCCAGTAGTATTCCACAGGGGCGAGGAGGAAACACG. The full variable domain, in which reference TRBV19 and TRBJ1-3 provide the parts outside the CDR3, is DGGITQSPKYLFRKEGQNVTLSCEQNLNHDAMYWYRQDPGQGLRLIYYSQIVNDFQKGDIAEGYSVSREKKESFPLTVTSAQKNPTAFYLCASSIPQGRGGNTIYFGEGSWLTVV.

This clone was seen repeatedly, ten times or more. The covered CDR3 bases are TGTGCCAGCAGTGAATCCGGGACACAGAATGGC. Its translation: CASSESGTQNG. The whole CDR3 sequence is CASSESGTQNGYTF. The V call is TRBV2, the J call TRBJ1-2; tentatively, D is TRBD1 (6 bases). The CDR3 end is not reached by the read, which stops 3 residues before it; the germline J gene fills it in. V was trimmed by 2 bases and J by 6 bases, leaving 13 bases between them. The CDR3 is 14 residues long. CDR1 SNHLY and CDR2 FYNNEI come from the germline V gene.

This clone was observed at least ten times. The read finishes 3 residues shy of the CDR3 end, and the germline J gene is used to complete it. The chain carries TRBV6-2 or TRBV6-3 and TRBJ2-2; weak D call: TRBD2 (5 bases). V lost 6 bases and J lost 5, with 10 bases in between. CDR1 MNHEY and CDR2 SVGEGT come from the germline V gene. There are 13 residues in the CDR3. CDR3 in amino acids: CASSPGDTGELFF. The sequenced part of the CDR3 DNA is TGTGCCAGCAGCCCCGGGGATACCGGGGAG.